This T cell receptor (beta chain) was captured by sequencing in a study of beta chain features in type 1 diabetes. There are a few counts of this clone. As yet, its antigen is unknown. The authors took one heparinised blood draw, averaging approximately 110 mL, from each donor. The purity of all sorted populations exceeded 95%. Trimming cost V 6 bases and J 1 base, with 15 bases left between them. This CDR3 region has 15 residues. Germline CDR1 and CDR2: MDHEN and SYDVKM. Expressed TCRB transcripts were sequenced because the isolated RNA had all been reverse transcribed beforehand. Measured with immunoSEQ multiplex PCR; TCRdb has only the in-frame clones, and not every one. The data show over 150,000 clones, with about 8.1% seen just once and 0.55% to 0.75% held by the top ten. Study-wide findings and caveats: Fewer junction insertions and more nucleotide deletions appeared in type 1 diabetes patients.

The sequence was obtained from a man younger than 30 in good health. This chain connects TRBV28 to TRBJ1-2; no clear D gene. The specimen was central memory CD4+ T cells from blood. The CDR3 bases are TGTGCCAGCAGCCTGGGAGGAGATAATAACTATGGCTACACCTTC. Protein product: CASSLGGDNNYGYTF.